The clone carrying this TCR beta chain has just one count. The antigen remains undetermined. Produced via immunoSEQ multiplex PCR; TCRdb's table is partial and in-frame only. This table holds about 110,000 clones, more than 85% found once. Trimming cost V 3 bases and J 1 base; bases outside gene matches: 7. Germline V gene sequence: CDR1 SGDLS, CDR2 YYNGEE. The CDR3 has 15 amino acids. This entry is derived from a study of cytomegalovirus exposure and HLA in healthy donors. Study findings and constraints: Most TCR sequences were uncommon, yet certain public TCRs appeared in many donors. Researchers catalogued about 150 TCR beta chains as cytomegalovirus-associated.

Sequencing input: PBMCs. V gene TRBV9 combines with J gene TRBJ2-7; the match to TRBD1 covers 7 bases. This receptor was taken from a woman aged 18-35 years in good health and CMV-seropositive. As DNA, the CDR3 is TGTGCCAGCAGCGACGGGGACAGCCTTTCCTACGAGCAGTACTTC. Translating it yields CASSDGDSLSYEQYF.